This T cell receptor (beta chain) was profiled in a study of beta chain features in type 1 diabetes. CDR3 length equals 14 residues. V was clipped by 1 base and J by 1 base, with 10 bases between them. CDR1 and CDR2 (germline): SQVTM, ANQGSEA. What was sequenced were expressed TCRB transcripts, since all of the isolated RNA had been reverse transcribed. An average approximately 3.7 million reads came from naive, central memory and regulatory T cell samples. Method: immunoSEQ multiplex PCR; TCRdb's copy keeps in-frame clones and lacks some. The sample shows around 340,000 clones, roughly a fifth of them seen only once. Sorting of CD4+ naive, central memory, regulatory and stem cell-like memory cells was performed via CD45RO/CCR7/CD25/CD127/CD95/CD27.

The J gene is TRBJ1-2, the V gene TRBV29-1; D is uncertain. The sequencing sample was made of naive CD4+ T cells from blood. This clonotype was obtained from a woman aged 18-29 years in good health. Here the CDR3 reads CSVEAFNVNYGYTF. CDR3 DNA sequence: TGCAGCGTTGAAGCTTTTAATGTTAACTATGGCTACACCTTC.